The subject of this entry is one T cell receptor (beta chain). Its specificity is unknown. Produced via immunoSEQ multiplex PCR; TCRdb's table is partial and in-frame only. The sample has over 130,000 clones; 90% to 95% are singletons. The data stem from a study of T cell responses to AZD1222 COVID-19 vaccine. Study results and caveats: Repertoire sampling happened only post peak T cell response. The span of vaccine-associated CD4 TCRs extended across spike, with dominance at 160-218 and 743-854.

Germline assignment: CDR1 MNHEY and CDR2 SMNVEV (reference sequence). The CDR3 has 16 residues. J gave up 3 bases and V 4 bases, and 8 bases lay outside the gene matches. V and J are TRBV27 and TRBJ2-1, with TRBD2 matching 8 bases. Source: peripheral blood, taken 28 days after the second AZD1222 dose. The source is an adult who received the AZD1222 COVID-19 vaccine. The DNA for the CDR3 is TGTGCCAGCAGTTCGCCTCTTGCGGGAGGCTACAATGAGCAGTTCTTC. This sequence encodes CASSSPLAGGYNEQFF.